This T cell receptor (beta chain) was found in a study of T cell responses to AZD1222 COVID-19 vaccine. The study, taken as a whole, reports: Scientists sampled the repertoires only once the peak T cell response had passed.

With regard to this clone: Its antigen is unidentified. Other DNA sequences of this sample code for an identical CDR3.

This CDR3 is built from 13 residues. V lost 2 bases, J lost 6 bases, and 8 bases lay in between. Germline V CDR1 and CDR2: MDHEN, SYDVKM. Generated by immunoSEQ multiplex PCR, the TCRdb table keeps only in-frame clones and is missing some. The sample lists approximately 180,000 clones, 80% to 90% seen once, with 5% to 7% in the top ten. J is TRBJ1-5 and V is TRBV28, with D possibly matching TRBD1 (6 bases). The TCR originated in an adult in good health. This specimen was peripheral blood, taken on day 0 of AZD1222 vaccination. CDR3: CASSLRGGQPQHF. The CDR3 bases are TGTGCCAGCAGTTTAAGAGGGGGTCAGCCCCAGCATTTT.